This T cell receptor beta chain was profiled in a study of shared clonotypes between healthy human individuals. Study results and limitations: The sampled material consisted only of blood, and tissue repertoires are likely to differ.

In the case of this clone: Antigen unknown.

V lost 6 bases to trimming and J lost 2 bases, with 11 bases between them. This CDR3 has 14 amino acids. Germline values: CDR1 SEHNR, CDR2 FQNEAQ (reference sequence). Only in-frame clones appear in the TCRdb table, and some are missing; sequencing was by immunoSEQ multiplex PCR. The top ten hold around a third of the sample, which has around 690,000 clones, about nine tenths seen once. Sequenced sample: memory CD8+ T cells from PBMCs. Noted subset: CD45RO+ cells pooled with CCR7-negative TemRA cells. The V gene is TRBV7-9, the J gene TRBJ1-5; D may be TRBD1 (5 bases). The TCR sequence derives from a man between 18 and 35 years old in good health. Some clones in this sample may be carry-over from other donors' samples. The CDR3 nucleotides read TGTGCCAGCAGTTTCGACAGCCGCAATCAGCCCCAGCATTTT. This encodes CASSFDSRNQPQHF.